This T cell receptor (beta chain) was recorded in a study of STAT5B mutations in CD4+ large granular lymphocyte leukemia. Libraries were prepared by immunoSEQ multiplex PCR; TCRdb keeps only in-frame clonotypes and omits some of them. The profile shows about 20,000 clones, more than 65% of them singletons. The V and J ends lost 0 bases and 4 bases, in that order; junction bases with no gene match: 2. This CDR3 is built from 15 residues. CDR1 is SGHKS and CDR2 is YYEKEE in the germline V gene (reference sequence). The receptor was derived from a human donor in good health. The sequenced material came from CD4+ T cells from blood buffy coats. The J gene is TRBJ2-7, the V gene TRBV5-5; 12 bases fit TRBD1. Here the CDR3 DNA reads TGTGCCAGCAGCTTGGGGGGACAGGGGGCTTACGAGCAGTACTTC. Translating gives CASSLGGQGAYEQYF.